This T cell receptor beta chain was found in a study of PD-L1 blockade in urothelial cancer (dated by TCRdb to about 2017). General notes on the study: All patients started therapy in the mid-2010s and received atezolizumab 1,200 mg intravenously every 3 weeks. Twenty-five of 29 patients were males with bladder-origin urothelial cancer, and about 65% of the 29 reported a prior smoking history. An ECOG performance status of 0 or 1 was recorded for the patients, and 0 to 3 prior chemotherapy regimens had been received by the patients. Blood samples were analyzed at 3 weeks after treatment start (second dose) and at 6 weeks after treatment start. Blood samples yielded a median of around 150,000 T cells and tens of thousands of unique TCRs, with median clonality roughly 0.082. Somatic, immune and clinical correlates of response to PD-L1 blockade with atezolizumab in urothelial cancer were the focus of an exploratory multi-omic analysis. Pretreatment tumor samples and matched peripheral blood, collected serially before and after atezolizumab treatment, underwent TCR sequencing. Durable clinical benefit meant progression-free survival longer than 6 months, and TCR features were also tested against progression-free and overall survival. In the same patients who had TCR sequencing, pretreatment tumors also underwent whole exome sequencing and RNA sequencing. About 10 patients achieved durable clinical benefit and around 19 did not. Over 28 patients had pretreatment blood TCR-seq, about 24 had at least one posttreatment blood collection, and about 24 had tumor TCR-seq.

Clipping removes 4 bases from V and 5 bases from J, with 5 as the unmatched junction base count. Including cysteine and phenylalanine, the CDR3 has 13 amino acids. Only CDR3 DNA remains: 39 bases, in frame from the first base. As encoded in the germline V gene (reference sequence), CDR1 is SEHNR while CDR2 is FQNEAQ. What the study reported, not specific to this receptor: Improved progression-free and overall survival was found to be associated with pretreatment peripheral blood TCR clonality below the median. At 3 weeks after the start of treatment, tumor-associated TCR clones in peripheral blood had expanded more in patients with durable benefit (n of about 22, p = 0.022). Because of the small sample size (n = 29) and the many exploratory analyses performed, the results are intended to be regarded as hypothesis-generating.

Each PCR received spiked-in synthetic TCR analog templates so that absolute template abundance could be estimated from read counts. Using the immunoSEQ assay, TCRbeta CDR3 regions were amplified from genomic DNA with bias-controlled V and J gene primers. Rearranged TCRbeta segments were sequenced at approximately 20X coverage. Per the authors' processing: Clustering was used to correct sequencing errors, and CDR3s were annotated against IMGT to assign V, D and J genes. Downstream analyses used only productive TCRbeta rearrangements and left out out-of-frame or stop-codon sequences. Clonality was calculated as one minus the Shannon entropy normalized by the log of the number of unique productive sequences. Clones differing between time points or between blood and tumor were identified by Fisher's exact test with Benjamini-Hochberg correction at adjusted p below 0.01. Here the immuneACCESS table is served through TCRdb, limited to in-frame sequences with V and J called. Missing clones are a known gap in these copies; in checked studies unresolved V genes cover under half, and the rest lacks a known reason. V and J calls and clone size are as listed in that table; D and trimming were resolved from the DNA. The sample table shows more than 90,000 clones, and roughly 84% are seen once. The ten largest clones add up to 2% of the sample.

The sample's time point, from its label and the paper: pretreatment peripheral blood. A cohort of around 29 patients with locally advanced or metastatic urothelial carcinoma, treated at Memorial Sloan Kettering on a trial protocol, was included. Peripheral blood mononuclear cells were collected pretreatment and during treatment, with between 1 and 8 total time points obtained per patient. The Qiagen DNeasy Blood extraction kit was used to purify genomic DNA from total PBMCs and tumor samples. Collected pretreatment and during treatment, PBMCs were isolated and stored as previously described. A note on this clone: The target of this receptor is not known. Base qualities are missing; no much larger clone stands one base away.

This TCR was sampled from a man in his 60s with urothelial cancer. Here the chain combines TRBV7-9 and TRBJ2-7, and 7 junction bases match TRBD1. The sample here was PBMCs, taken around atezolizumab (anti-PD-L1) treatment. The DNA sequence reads TGTGCCAGCAGCTACGACAGGGTCCACGAGCAGTACTTC. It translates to CASSYDRVHEQYF.